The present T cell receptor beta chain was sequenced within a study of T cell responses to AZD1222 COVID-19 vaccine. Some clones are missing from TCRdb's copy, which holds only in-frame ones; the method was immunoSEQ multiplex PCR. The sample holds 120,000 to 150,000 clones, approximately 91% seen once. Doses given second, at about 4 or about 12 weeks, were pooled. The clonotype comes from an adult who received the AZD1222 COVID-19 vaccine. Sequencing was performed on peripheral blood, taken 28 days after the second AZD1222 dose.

The CDR3 loop reads CASSLLDKGGRNTEAFF. The CDR3, as DNA: TGTGCCAGCAGTTTACTAGACAAAGGGGGCCGGAACACTGAAGCTTTCTTT. The chain has TRBV27 and TRBJ1-1; 7 nucleotides align to TRBD1. CDR1 MNHEY and CDR2 SMNVEV come from the germline V gene (reference sequence). The junction had 10 bases not matched to a gene; V was cut back by 2 bases and J by 1 base. The CDR3 loop spans 17 amino acids.